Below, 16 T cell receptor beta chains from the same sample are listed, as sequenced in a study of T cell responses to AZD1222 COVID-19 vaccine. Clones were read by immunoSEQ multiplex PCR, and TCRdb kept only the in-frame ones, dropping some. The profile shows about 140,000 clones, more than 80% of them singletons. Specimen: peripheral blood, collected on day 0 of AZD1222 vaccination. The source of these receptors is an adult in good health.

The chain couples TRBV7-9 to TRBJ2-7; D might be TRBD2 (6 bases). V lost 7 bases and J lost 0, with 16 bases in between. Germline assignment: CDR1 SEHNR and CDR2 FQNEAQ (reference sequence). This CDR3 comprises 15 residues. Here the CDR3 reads CASTIDPSDSYEQYF. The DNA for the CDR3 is TGTGCCAGCACTATCGATCCTAGCGACTCCTACGAGCAGTACTTC.

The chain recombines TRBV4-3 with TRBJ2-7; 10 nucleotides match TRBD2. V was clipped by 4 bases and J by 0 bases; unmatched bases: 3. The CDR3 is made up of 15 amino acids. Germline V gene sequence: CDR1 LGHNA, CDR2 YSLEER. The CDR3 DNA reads TGCGCCAGCAGCCCCGTAGCGGGAGGCTCCTACGAGCAGTACTTC. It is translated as CASSPVAGGSYEQYF.

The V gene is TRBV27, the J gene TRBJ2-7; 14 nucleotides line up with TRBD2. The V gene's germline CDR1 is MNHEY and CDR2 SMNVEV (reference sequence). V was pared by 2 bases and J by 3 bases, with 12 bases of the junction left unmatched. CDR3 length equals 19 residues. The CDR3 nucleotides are TGTGCCAGCAGTTTAAAGGGACTAGCGGGAGTATCCCCTGGCTACGAGCAGTACTTC. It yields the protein CASSLKGLAGVSPGYEQYF.

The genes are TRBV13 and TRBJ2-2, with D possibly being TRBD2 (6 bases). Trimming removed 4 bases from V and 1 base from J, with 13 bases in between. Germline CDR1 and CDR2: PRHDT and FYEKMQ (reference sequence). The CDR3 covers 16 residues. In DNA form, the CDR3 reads TGTGCCAGCAGCTCACAATTGCGGGGGAACACCGGGGAGCTGTTTTTT. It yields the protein CASSSQLRGNTGELFF. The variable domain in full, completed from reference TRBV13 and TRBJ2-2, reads AAGVIQSPRHLIKEKRETATLKCYPIPRHDTVYWYQQGPGQDPQFLISFYEKMQSDKGSIPDRFSAQQFSDYHSELNMSSLELGDSALYFCASSSQLRGNTGELFFGEGSRLTVL.

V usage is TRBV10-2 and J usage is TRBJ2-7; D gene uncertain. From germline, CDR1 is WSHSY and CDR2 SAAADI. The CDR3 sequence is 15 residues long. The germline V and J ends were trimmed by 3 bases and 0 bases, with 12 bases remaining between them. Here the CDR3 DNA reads TGCGCCAGCAGTGATATCGGTGGCAGCTCCTACGAGCAGTACTTC. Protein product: CASSDIGGSSYEQYF.

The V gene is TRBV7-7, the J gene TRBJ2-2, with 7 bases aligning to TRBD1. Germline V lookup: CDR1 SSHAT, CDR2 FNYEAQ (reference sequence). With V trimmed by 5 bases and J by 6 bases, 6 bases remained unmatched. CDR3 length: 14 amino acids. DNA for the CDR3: TGTGCCAGCAGCGCCGGACAGGCGGCCGGGGAGCTGTTTTTT. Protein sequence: CASSAGQAAGELFF.

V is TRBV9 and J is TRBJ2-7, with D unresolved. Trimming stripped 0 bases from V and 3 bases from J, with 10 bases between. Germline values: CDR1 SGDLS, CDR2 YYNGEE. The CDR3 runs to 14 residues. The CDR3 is CASSVDGNNYEQYF. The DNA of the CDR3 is TGTGCCAGCAGCGTAGATGGCAATAACTACGAGCAGTACTTC.

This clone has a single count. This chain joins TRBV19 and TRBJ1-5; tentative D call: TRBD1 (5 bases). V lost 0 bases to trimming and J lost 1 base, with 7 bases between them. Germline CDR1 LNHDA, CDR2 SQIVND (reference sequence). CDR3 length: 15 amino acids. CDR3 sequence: CASSIDRESNQPQHF. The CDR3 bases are TGTGCCAGTAGTATAGACAGGGAGAGCAATCAGCCCCAGCATTTT.

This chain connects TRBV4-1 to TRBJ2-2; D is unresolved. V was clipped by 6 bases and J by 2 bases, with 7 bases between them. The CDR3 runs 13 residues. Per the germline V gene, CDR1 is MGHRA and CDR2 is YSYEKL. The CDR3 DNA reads TGCGCCAGCAGTCCCCCCAACACCGGGGAGCTGTTTTTT. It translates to CASSPPNTGELFF.

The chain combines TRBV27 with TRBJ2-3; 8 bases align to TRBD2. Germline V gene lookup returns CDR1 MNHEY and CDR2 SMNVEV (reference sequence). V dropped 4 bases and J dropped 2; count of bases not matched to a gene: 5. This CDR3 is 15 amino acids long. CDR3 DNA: TGTGCCAGCAGTTCCGTAGCGGGAATCACAGATACGCAGTATTTT. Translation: CASSSVAGITDTQYF.

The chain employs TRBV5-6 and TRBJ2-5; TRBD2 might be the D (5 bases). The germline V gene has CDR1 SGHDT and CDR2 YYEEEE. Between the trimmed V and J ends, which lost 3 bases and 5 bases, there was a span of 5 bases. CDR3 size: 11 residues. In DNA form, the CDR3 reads TGTGCCAGCAGCTCGGGGGAGACCCAGTACTTC. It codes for CASSSGETQYF.

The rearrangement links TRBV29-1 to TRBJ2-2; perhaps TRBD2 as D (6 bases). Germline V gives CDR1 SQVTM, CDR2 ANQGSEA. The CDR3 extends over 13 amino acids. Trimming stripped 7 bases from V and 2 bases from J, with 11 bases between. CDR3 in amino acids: CSAAAGNTGELFF. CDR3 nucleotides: TGCAGCGCCGCAGCGGGTAACACCGGGGAGCTGTTTTTT.

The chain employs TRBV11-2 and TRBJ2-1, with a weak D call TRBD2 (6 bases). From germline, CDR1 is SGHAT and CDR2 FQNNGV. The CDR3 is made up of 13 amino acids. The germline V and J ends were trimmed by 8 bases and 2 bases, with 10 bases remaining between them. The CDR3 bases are TGTGCCAGCCGGGGACTTACCTACAATGAGCAGTTCTTC. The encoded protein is CASRGLTYNEQFF.

As DNA, the CDR3 is TGTGCCAGCAGCCGAGACAGGGGGCTATCACCCCTCCACTTT. Its protein product is CASSRDRGLSPLHF. V gene TRBV5-4 combines with J gene TRBJ1-6; 10 positions match TRBD1. Germline CDR1 is SGHNT and CDR2 is YYREEE (reference sequence). The CDR3 covers 14 residues. V trimming: 4 bases; J trimming: 10 bases; junction bases outside the gene matches: 5.

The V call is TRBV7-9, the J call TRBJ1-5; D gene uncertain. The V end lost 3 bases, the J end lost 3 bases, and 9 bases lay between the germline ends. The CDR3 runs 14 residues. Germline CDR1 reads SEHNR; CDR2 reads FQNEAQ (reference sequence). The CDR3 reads CASSLRGPNQPQHF. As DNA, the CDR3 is TGTGCCAGCAGCTTGAGAGGGCCCAATCAGCCCCAGCATTTT.

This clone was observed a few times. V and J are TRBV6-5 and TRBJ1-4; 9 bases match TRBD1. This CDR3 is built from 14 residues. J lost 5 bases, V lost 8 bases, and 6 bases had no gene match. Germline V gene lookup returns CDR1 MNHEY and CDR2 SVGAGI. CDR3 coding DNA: TGTGCCAGCCGGTCCGGGACAGGGAATGAAAAACTGTTTTTT. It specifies CASRSGTGNEKLFF.